A single sample gave rise to the 10 T cell receptor beta chains below, sequenced in a study of OX40 agonist ivuxolimab in advanced cancers. Some clones are missing from TCRdb's copy, which holds only in-frame ones; the method was immunoSEQ multiplex PCR. The sample yields 60,000 to 85,000 clones, 80% to 95% seen once. The sample was CD4+ or CD8+ T cells sorted from blood, taken in a trial of the OX40 agonist ivuxolimab. These receptors came from an adult with an advanced solid tumor such as melanoma, head and neck, liver or kidney cancer.

The chain combines TRBV7-6 with TRBJ2-7, with 7 bases that match TRBD2. V shed 1 base, J shed 1 base, and the junction held 4 bases outside the gene matches. The length of the CDR3 is 15 residues. Germline CDR1 reads SGHVS; CDR2 reads FNYEAQ. Here the CDR3 reads CASSLGASGSYEQYF. The CDR3 DNA follows: TGTGCCAGCAGCTTAGGGGCTAGCGGTTCCTACGAGCAGTACTTC.

The rearrangement links TRBV27 to TRBJ1-4; 9 bases are a match to TRBD1. This CDR3 is built from 18 residues. Trimming at V came to 6 bases and at J to 0 bases, leaving 11 bases not matched to a gene. Germline V gene lookup returns CDR1 MNHEY and CDR2 SMNVEV (reference sequence). CDR3 nucleotide sequence: TGTGCCAGCAGGGAGCTAGCAGGGACAGGGACAACTAATGAAAAACTGTTTTTT. It yields the protein CASRELAGTGTTNEKLFF.

The chain uses TRBV7-9 and TRBJ2-5; D unresolved. The J call may be wrong; the DNA end is better matched by TRBJ2-7. The CDR3 is 12 residues long. CDR1 and CDR2 from the germline V gene are SEHNR and FQNEAQ (reference sequence). CDR3 protein: CASLTASYEQYF. As DNA, the CDR3 is TGTGCCAGCCTAACAGCCTCCTACGAGCAGTACTTC.

V gene TRBV5-1 combines with J gene TRBJ2-3, with D possibly matching TRBD2 (5 bases). Trimming stripped 4 bases from V and 2 bases from J, with 14 bases between. The CDR3 covers 15 residues. Germline assignment: CDR1 SGHRS and CDR2 YFSETQ. The CDR3 is CASSPPDFPTDTQYF. CDR3 DNA: TGCGCCAGCAGCCCCCCGGACTTTCCCACAGATACGCAGTATTTT. The full variable domain, in which reference TRBV5-1 and TRBJ2-3 provide the parts outside the CDR3, is KAGVTQTPRYLIKTRGQQVTLSCSPISGHRSVSWYQQTPGQGLQFLFEYFSETQRNKGNFPGRFSGRQFSNSRSEMNVSTLELGDSALYLCASSPPDFPTDTQYFGPGTRLTVL.

This chain uses TRBV10-3 with TRBJ1-5; D not resolved. The CDR3 is 16 residues long. Germline V gene sequence: CDR1 ENHRY, CDR2 SYGVKD. Trimming took off 3 bases at V and 0 bases at J, with 12 bases between the two ends. The CDR3 bases are TGTGCCATCAGTGAACTATGGACGTCTAGCAATCAGCCCCAGCATTTT. It translates to CAISELWTSSNQPQHF.

In its sample, this clone was seen once. This chain connects TRBV15 to TRBJ2-7, with 7 bases lining up with TRBD1. CDR3 size: 14 residues. Germline-derived CDR1 and CDR2 are LNHNV and YYDKDF (reference sequence). V dropped 1 base and J dropped 6; count of bases not matched to a gene: 6. The CDR3 spells CATSRGQGPSEQYF. In nucleotides, the CDR3 is TGTGCCACCAGCAGAGGACAGGGTCCGTCCGAGCAGTACTTC.

The chain employs TRBV7-9 and TRBJ2-4; D perhaps matches TRBD2 (5 bases). V was clipped by 5 bases and J by 1 base, with 12 bases between them. Germline V lookup: CDR1 SEHNR, CDR2 FQNEAQ (reference sequence). The CDR3 spans 15 residues. The CDR3 is CASSQTGIAKNIQYF. The CDR3 nucleotides are TGTGCCAGCAGCCAAACCGGGATTGCCAAAAACATTCAGTACTTC.

This sequence joins TRBV27 and TRBJ1-2; D is possibly TRBD1 (6 bases). V lost 2 bases to trimming and J lost 3 bases, with 7 bases between them. The CDR3 is made up of 13 amino acids. Germline CDR1 and CDR2: MNHEY and SMNVEV (reference sequence). CDR3 DNA sequence: TGTGCCAGCAGTTTAGGGGGGCACTATGGCTACACCTTC. Its protein product is CASSLGGHYGYTF.

The rearrangement links TRBV7-2 to TRBJ1-3, with D unresolved. Per germline, CDR1 SGHTA and CDR2 FQGNSA. The CDR3 has 15 residues. V shed 2 bases and J shed 2 bases, with 10 bases lying between them. CDR3 loop: CASSLQGGPGNTIYF. The CDR3 DNA reads as TGTGCCAGCAGCTTACAAGGAGGGCCTGGAAACACCATATATTTT.

This chain connects TRBV5-5 to TRBJ1-5; D remains unclear. Germline assignment: CDR1 SGHKS and CDR2 YYEKEE (reference sequence). The CDR3 is 15 residues long. V was trimmed by 0 bases and J by 4 bases, leaving 11 bases between them. The CDR3 spells CASSLEGNGNQPQHF. The CDR3 nucleotides read TGTGCCAGCAGCTTGGAGGGAAATGGGAATCAGCCCCAGCATTTT.